This T cell receptor (beta chain) was sequenced in a study of cytomegalovirus exposure and HLA in healthy donors. Study-wide background: As released early, the data held 85 million to 95 million unique TCRs from HLA-typed donors. Study-level results: According to an earlier analysis, most TCR beta V segments yielded productive rearrangements about 90% or about 30% of the time. A missense DCLRE1C variant was associated with V- and J-gene trimming of TCR beta chains in a later analysis, and an independent cohort replicated the association.

Missing from this donor's record is the CMV serostatus. Worth noting for this clone: Its antigen remains unidentified.

The germline gives CDR1 SGDLS, CDR2 YYNGEE. The CDR3 contains 17 residues. Trimming stripped 4 bases from V and 4 bases from J, with 21 bases between. Researchers ran the PCR with 60 Vbeta and 13 Jbeta primers. The data were produced by immunoSEQ multiplex PCR, yet TCRdb's version contains in-frame clones alone and is incomplete. The data contain 210,000 or so clones, over 75% of them singletons. The sequencing input was PBMCs. The receptor's source is a human donor in good health. This chain links TRBV9 with TRBJ1-3, with D perhaps matching TRBD1 (5 bases). The CDR3: CASSRTPGTSQGNTIYF. Written as DNA, the CDR3 is TGTGCCAGCAGCCGAACGCCCGGGACTTCCCAGGGAAACACCATATATTTT. Using reference TRBV9 and TRBJ1-3 for the parts outside the CDR3, the full variable domain is DSGVTQTPKHLITATGQRVTLRCSPRSGDLSVYWYQQSLDQGLQFLIQYYNGEERAKGNILERFSAQQFPDLHSELNLSSLELGDSALYFCASSRTPGTSQGNTIYFGEGSWLTVV.